A single sample is the source of the 21 T cell receptor beta chains below, sequenced in a study of cytomegalovirus exposure and HLA in healthy donors. 13 Jbeta primers and 60 Vbeta primers were used for the PCR. Sequenced by immunoSEQ multiplex PCR; TCRdb stores in-frame clones only, minus some. Of 120,000 or so clones listed, around three quarters are singletons. Sequencing was performed on PBMCs. The receptors shown here come from a female donor in good health and CMV-seronegative.

V usage is TRBV11-2 and J usage is TRBJ1-1; D gene uncertain. There are 14 residues in the CDR3. Trimming left V 3 bases short and J 3 bases short, with 11 bases between. CDR1 and CDR2 from the germline V gene are SGHAT and FQNNGV. The CDR3 is CASSFSGVYTEAFF. The CDR3 region has the DNA TGTGCCAGCAGCTTCAGCGGGGTCTACACTGAAGCTTTCTTT. The complete variable domain, with remaining parts taken from reference TRBV11-2 and TRBJ1-1, reads EAGVAQSPRYKIIEKRQSVAFWCNPISGHATLYWYQQILGQGPKLLIQFQNNGVVDDSQLPKDRFSAERLKGVDSTLKIQPAKLEDSAVYLCASSFSGVYTEAFFGQGTRLTVV.

This chain uses TRBV6-4 with TRBJ2-6; 7 nucleotides line up with TRBD1. After removal of 6 bases from V and 12 bases from J, the junction contained 11 bases not matched to a gene. Germline V lookup: CDR1 MRHNA, CDR2 SNTAGT. The CDR3 is made up of 14 amino acids. The CDR3 loop is CASRTDRESSVLTF. CDR3 bases: TGTGCCAGCAGGACAGACAGGGAATCGTCCGTCCTGACTTTC.

This chain connects TRBV25-1 to TRBJ2-4; the D gene is possibly TRBD2 (6 bases). V dropped 8 bases and J dropped 3 bases, with 11 bases sitting between them. In germline, CDR1 is MGHDK, CDR2 SYGVNS. This CDR3 is built from 13 residues. The CDR3 reads CASPGGGKNIQYF. CDR3 nucleotide sequence: TGTGCCAGCCCCGGGGGAGGCAAAAACATTCAGTACTTC.

The chain recombines TRBV30 with TRBJ2-1; 11 bases map to TRBD2. The CDR3 runs 14 residues. The germline V gene has CDR1 GTSNPN and CDR2 SVGIG (reference sequence). V lost 8 bases to trimming and J lost 8 bases; unmatched junction nucleotides: 11. In DNA, the CDR3 is TGTGCCGCCAATAGCGGGGGGGCCCTCGATGAGCAGTTCTTC. It is translated as CAANSGGALDEQFF.

This clone was seen only a few times. The chain has TRBV9 and TRBJ2-7, with TRBD1 matching 7 bases. With V trimmed by 4 bases and J by 5 bases, 6 bases remained unmatched. CDR3 length: 13 residues. CDR1 SGDLS and CDR2 YYNGEE come from the germline V gene. The CDR3 DNA sequence: TGTGCCAGCAGCCGACAGGGTCTCGACGAGCAGTACTTC. Translated: CASSRQGLDEQYF.

Of note for this clone: A junction end diverges from the germline sequence, so it may reflect a read error. The gene calls are TRBV30 and TRBJ2-2; D may be TRBD2 (5 bases). Germline-derived CDR1 and CDR2 are GTSNPN and SVGIG (reference sequence). This CDR3 comprises 13 residues. The CDR3 sequence is CAWSWVSSGELLF. The CDR3 DNA is TGTGCCTGGAGTTGGGTGTCGTCCGGGGAGCTGCTTTTT.

This clone appeared a few times. This chain connects TRBV7-9 to TRBJ1-1, with 9 bases matching TRBD1. This CDR3 contains 14 residues. CDR1 is SEHNR, CDR2 FQNEAQ, per germline (reference sequence). V lost 5 bases to trimming and J lost 12 bases; unmatched junction nucleotides: 13. CDR3 loop: CASSPSGTGTGTFF. The CDR3 DNA sequence: TGTGCCAGCAGCCCATCTGGGACAGGGACTGGAACTTTCTTT.

With respect to this clone: The junction shows a germline mismatch at one end, possibly a read error. The V and J genes are TRBV7-3 and TRBJ2-7; no clear D. Germline CDR1 SGHTA, CDR2 FQGTGA. The CDR3 spans 16 residues. The chain's CDR3 is CSSSFSEVYTAYEQYF. The CDR3 DNA reads TGTTCCAGCAGCTTTTCCGAGGTATATACCGCCTACGAGCAGTACTTC.

The CDR3 region is CASSLEGTGISPLHF. For the CDR3, the DNA is TGTGCCAGCAGCCTGGAGGGGACAGGGATTTCACCCCTCCACTTT. This sequence joins TRBV5-6 and TRBJ1-6, with 9 bases matching TRBD1. V shed 4 bases and J 9 bases; nucleotides not matched to a gene: 8. The CDR3 runs to 15 residues. Germline values: CDR1 SGHDT, CDR2 YYEEEE.

The chain combines TRBV5-4 with TRBJ2-5, with 8 bases aligning to TRBD2. Looked up from germline, CDR1 is SGHNT and CDR2 is YYREEE (reference sequence). The trim removed 4 bases at V and 5 bases at J, leaving 10 bases unmatched. The CDR3 spans 15 residues. Here the CDR3 reads CASSPTSGSYETQYF. CDR3 sequence (DNA): TGTGCCAGCAGCCCCACCAGCGGGAGCTATGAGACCCAGTACTTC. The entire variable domain, with the rest obtained from reference TRBV5-4 and TRBJ2-5, is as follows: ETGVTQSPTHLIKTRGQQVTLRCSSQSGHNTVSWYQQALGQGPQFIFQYYREEENGRGNFPPRFSGLQFPNYSSELNVNALELDDSALYLCASSPTSGSYETQYFGPGTRLLVL.

The chain has TRBV20-1 and TRBJ1-1; D is ambiguous. Trimming left V 3 bases short and J 3 bases short, with 5 bases between. CDR1 and CDR2 from the germline V gene are DFQATT and SNEGSKA (reference sequence). CDR3 size: 11 residues. CDR3 in amino acids: CSARGDTEAFF. CDR3 DNA: TGCAGTGCTAGGGGAGACACTGAAGCTTTCTTT.

The rearrangement links TRBV13 to TRBJ1-2, with D maybe TRBD1 (5 bases). This CDR3 spans 14 amino acids. Germline-derived CDR1 and CDR2 are PRHDT and FYEKMQ (reference sequence). V was cut by 5 bases and J by 5 bases, with 15 bases left in between. The chain's CDR3 is CASSNRRVGYGYTF. DNA for the CDR3: TGTGCCAGCAGCAACCGCAGGGTGGGATATGGCTACACCTTC.

This sequence joins TRBV30 and TRBJ2-6, with D perhaps TRBD2 (5 bases). The CDR3 sequence is 14 residues long. The germline gives CDR1 GTSNPN, CDR2 SVGIG (reference sequence). Trimming removed 5 bases at V and 4 bases at J, with 12 bases between. CDR3 coding DNA: TGTGCCTGGGGAGGTCACGGAGGGGCCAACGTCCTGACTTTC. Its translation: CAWGGHGGANVLTF.

The V call is TRBV6-5, the J call TRBJ1-3; 7 bases match TRBD1. The CDR3 extends over 15 amino acids. Germline CDR1 and CDR2: MNHEY and SVGAGI. V lost 6 bases to trimming and J lost 2 bases; unmatched junction nucleotides: 7. This chain's CDR3 is CASSRGTETGNTIYF. The CDR3 DNA follows: TGTGCCAGCAGCCGCGGGACAGAAACTGGAAACACCATATATTTT.

The chain joins TRBV11-1 to TRBJ2-1; 8 bases map to TRBD1. Trimming removed 5 bases from V and 6 bases from J; junction bases left unmatched: 12. Per germline, CDR1 SGHAT and CDR2 FQDESV (reference sequence). The CDR3 contains 16 residues. CDR3 sequence: CASSDPDRVVSNEQFF. CDR3 DNA sequence: TGTGCCAGCAGCGACCCGGACAGGGTGGTCTCCAATGAGCAGTTCTTC.

This CDR3 reads CASSKGLAGGQETQYF. The CDR3 DNA reads as TGTGCCAGCAGCAAGGGACTAGCGGGGGGGCAAGAGACCCAGTACTTC. The chain combines TRBV5-8 with TRBJ2-5, with 16 bases lining up with TRBD2. Germline V gene sequence: CDR1 SGHTS, CDR2 YDEGEE. J lost 2 bases, V lost 4 bases, and 2 bases had no gene match. The CDR3 is 16 amino acids.

The J gene is TRBJ1-5, the V gene TRBV30, with 9 nucleotides matching TRBD1. Germline V lookup: CDR1 GTSNPN, CDR2 SVGIG (reference sequence). Trimming at V came to 2 bases and at J to 4 bases, leaving 15 bases not matched to a gene. The CDR3 is 18 amino acids. CDR3 residues: CAWSPPHRGRMENQPQHF. The CDR3 DNA sequence: TGTGCCTGGAGTCCGCCTCACAGGGGGCGCATGGAAAATCAGCCCCAGCATTTT.

Points on this clone: Germline is not matched at one junction end, which may reflect a read error. The rearrangement joins TRBV7-9 to TRBJ1-2; D is unresolved. This CDR3 has 13 amino acids. CDR1 is SEHNR and CDR2 is FQNEAQ in the germline V gene (reference sequence). The CDR3 protein is CSSSFRGGYGYTF. CDR3 in DNA: TGTTCCAGCAGCTTTCGGGGAGGCTATGGCTACACCTTC.

The CDR3 reads CASSLQGQGAYEQYF. The CDR3 DNA reads TGTGCCAGCAGCTTGCAAGGACAGGGGGCCTACGAGCAGTACTTC. V usage is TRBV2 and J usage is TRBJ2-7, with TRBD1 matching 10 bases. The CDR3 is 15 amino acids. V dropped 6 bases and J dropped 2; count of bases not matched to a gene: 7. The germline V gene encodes CDR1 SNHLY and CDR2 FYNNEI.

This clone has just a few counts. This sequence joins TRBV9 and TRBJ2-2, with a tentative D call TRBD2 (6 bases). V was pared by 4 bases and J by 3 bases, with 10 bases between. CDR3 length equals 14 residues. The germline CDR1 and CDR2 sequences are SGDLS and YYNGEE. Here the CDR3 reads CASSFSGDTGELFF. Here the CDR3 DNA reads TGTGCCAGCAGCTTTAGCGGAGACACCGGGGAGCTGTTTTTT.

The chain couples TRBV5-4 to TRBJ1-3; possible D gene TRBD1, 6 bases. Germline lookup yields CDR1 SGHNT and CDR2 YYREEE (reference sequence). Trimming removed 3 bases from V and 3 bases from J, with 13 bases in between. The CDR3 covers 15 residues. Here the CDR3 DNA reads TGTGCCAGCAGCTCCATGACAGGTGGTGGAAACACCATATATTTT. Amino acids: CASSSMTGGGNTIYF.